A selection of T cell receptor beta chains follows, all from one sample in a study of beta chain features in type 1 diabetes. Only in-frame clones appear in the TCRdb table, and some are missing; sequencing was by immunoSEQ multiplex PCR. This table has 150,000 to 200,000 clones, approximately 8.7% appearing once. Sequencing used central memory CD4+ T cells from blood. All receptors derive from a woman aged 25 to 39 with type 1 diabetes. Each CDR3 is given with its conserved first and last residue. Fields, in order: CDR3 DNA, CDR3 protein, V gene, D gene, J gene, clone size. The D gene is left open where the match is weak. Clone size is stated in some rows and not others, as once, few, many or a class when expanded.

CDR3 DNA: TGTGCCAGCAGCCTAGCCCGAGCCGAAAAACTGTTTTTT; CDR3 protein: CASSLARAEKLFF; V gene: TRBV14; D gene: .; J gene: TRBJ1-4; clone size: few
CDR3 DNA: TGTGCCATCAGTGAGTCGTTGTCCGGGGGGGCCAACGTCCTGACTTTC; CDR3 protein: CAISESLSGGANVLTF; V gene: TRBV10-3; D gene: .; J gene: TRBJ2-6; clone size: .
CDR3 DNA: TGTGCCAGCAGTCCCGGGACTACCGAGGGTGGCTACACCTTC; CDR3 protein: CASSPGTTEGGYTF; V gene: TRBV28; D gene: .; J gene: TRBJ1-2; clone size: .
CDR3 DNA: TGTGCCAGCAGGCGGGACTCTCAAGAGACCCAGTACTTC; CDR3 protein: CASRRDSQETQYF; V gene: TRBV5-4; D gene: .; J gene: TRBJ2-5; clone size: .
CDR3 DNA: TGCGCCAGCAGCCAAGTTCTAGCGGTGAACACCGGGGAGCTGTTTTTT; CDR3 protein: CASSQVLAVNTGELFF; V gene: TRBV4-1; D gene: TRBD2; J gene: TRBJ2-2; clone size: few
CDR3 DNA: TGTGCCAGCTCAGTACAGGCGAGGGGAAACACCATATATTTT; CDR3 protein: CASSVQARGNTIYF; V gene: TRBV18; D gene: .; J gene: TRBJ1-3; clone size: few
CDR3 DNA: TGTGCCAGCAGCGTAGAAGGTGGCGGGAGAGAAAATGAGCAGTTCTTC; CDR3 protein: CASSVEGGGRENEQFF; V gene: TRBV9; D gene: TRBD2; J gene: TRBJ2-1; clone size: .
CDR3 DNA: TGTGCCAGCTCACCACGGCGGGGAGGGGAGACCCAGTACTTC; CDR3 protein: CASSPRRGGETQYF; V gene: TRBV18; D gene: TRBD2; J gene: TRBJ2-5; clone size: .
CDR3 DNA: TGTGCCAGCAGCTATCGCCGGGAGAATGAGCAGTTCTTC; CDR3 protein: CASSYRRENEQFF; V gene: TRBV7-2; D gene: .; J gene: TRBJ2-1; clone size: few
CDR3 DNA: TGTGCCAGCAGTTTAGGGGGGAAGGGAGAGACCCAGTACTTC; CDR3 protein: CASSLGGKGETQYF; V gene: TRBV28; D gene: .; J gene: TRBJ2-5; clone size: few
CDR3 DNA: TGTGCCAGCAGGAGGCTTACCTACGAGCAGTACTTC; CDR3 protein: CASRRLTYEQYF; V gene: TRBV2; D gene: .; J gene: TRBJ2-7; clone size: few
CDR3 DNA: TGTGCCAGCAGCTTAAAGCAAGCCGGGGAGCTGTTTTTT; CDR3 protein: CASSLKQAGELFF; V gene: TRBV11-3; D gene: .; J gene: TRBJ2-2; clone size: few
CDR3 DNA: TGTGCCAGCAGCCAAAGCGGGAGCTGGGAGACCCAGTACTTC; CDR3 protein: CASSQSGSWETQYF; V gene: TRBV11-2; D gene: TRBD2; J gene: TRBJ2-5; clone size: .
CDR3 DNA: TGTGCCAGCAGCGAGTCGGGACAGCTCTATGGCTACACCTTC; CDR3 protein: CASSESGQLYGYTF; V gene: TRBV2; D gene: TRBD1; J gene: TRBJ1-2; clone size: few
CDR3 DNA: TGTGCCAGCAGTGATGGGGCTCGGGAGACCCAGTACTTC; CDR3 protein: CASSDGARETQYF; V gene: TRBV25-1; D gene: .; J gene: TRBJ2-5; clone size: few
CDR3 DNA: TGTGCCAGCAGTACCAACAGGGACACTGAAGCTTTCTTT; CDR3 protein: CASSTNRDTEAFF; V gene: TRBV6-5; D gene: .; J gene: TRBJ1-1; clone size: .
CDR3 DNA: TGTGCCACCAGCAGACAACAGGGGTCGGATGGCTACACCTTC; CDR3 protein: CATSRQQGSDGYTF; V gene: TRBV15; D gene: TRBD1; J gene: TRBJ1-2; clone size: few
CDR3 DNA: TGTGCCAGCAGTTACGTCGGTAACTATGGCTACACCTTC; CDR3 protein: CASSYVGNYGYTF; V gene: TRBV6-5; D gene: .; J gene: TRBJ1-2; clone size: .
CDR3 DNA: TGTGCCAGTCACCGGGACACCGATCAGCCCCAGCATTTT; CDR3 protein: CASHRDTDQPQHF; V gene: TRBV2; D gene: .; J gene: TRBJ1-5; clone size: few
CDR3 DNA: TGTGCCAGCAGCCAAAGACCTAGCGGGAGGAGCTCCTACAATGAGCAGTTCTTC; CDR3 protein: CASSQRPSGRSSYNEQFF; V gene: TRBV11-2; D gene: TRBD2; J gene: TRBJ2-1; clone size: few
CDR3 DNA: TGTGCCAGCAGCGGGGAGGGAGGCGAGCAGTACTTC; CDR3 protein: CASSGEGGEQYF; V gene: TRBV2; D gene: TRBD2; J gene: TRBJ2-7; clone size: few
CDR3 DNA: TGTGCCAGCAGTTTTAGTTTCTGGCAGACTAGAACGAGGCAGCCCCAGCATTTT; CDR3 protein: CASSFSFWQTRTRQPQHF; V gene: TRBV28; D gene: .; J gene: TRBJ1-5; clone size: few